Reported below is one T cell receptor (beta chain). The V and J ends lost 3 bases and 1 base respectively, with 10 bases between them. CDR1 is SGHRS, CDR2 YFSETQ, per germline. This CDR3 comprises 14 residues. PCR employed 60 Vbeta and 13 Jbeta primers. Clones were read by immunoSEQ multiplex PCR, and TCRdb kept only the in-frame ones, dropping some. In total, the table holds 50,000 to 75,000 clones. The data stem from a study of cytomegalovirus exposure and HLA in healthy donors. This sequence joins TRBV5-1 and TRBJ1-1; TRBD1 is a possible D gene (5 bases). Sample: PBMCs. This receptor was identified in a young woman in good health and CMV-seronegative. The CDR3 bases are TGCGCCAGCAGCTGGCTAGGGGCGAACACTGAAGCTTTCTTT. This codes for CASSWLGANTEAFF.